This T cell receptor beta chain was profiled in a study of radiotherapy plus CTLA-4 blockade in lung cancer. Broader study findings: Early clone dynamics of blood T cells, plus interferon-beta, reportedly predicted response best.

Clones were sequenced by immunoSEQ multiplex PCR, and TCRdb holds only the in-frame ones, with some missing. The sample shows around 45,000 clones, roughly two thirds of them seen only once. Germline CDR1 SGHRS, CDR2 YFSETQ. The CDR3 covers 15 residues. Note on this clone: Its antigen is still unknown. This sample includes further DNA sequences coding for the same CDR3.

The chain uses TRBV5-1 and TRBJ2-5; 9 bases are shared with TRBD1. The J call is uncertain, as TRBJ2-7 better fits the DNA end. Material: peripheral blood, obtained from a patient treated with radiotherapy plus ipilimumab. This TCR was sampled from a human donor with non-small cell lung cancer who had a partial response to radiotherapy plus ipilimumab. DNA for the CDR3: TGCGCCAGCAGCTTTGGTGGGACAGGGTCCTACGAGCAGTACTTC. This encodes CASSFGGTGSYEQYF.